Listed below are T cell receptor beta chains from one sample, sequenced in a study of OX40 agonist ivuxolimab in advanced cancers. Measured with immunoSEQ multiplex PCR; TCRdb has only the in-frame clones, and not every one. The table shows about 32,000 clones, with just under 90% occurring only once. The sequencing here drew on CD4+ or CD8+ T cells sorted from blood, taken in a trial of the OX40 agonist ivuxolimab. Receptors were obtained from an adult with an advanced solid tumor such as melanoma, head and neck, liver or kidney cancer. Both conserved end residues are part of each CDR3.

V gene | CDR3 protein
TRBV9 | CASSNPLAGGPTYEQYF
TRBV7-2 | CASSIGLESTDTQYF
TRBV27 | CASSLSGKGYNEQFF
TRBV9 | CASSPFPDMNTEAFF
TRBV6-5 | CASSYSPSTEAFF
TRBV19 | CASGFTEAFF
TRBV7-6 | CASSLVFGQETQYF
TRBV11-1 | CASSLRTGDEQYF
TRBV7-6 | CASSLYRQYNTQYF
TRBV4-1 | CASSQIPAQVSSYEQYF
TRBV7-9 | CASSLPDRGRQETQYF
TRBV10-1 | CASRGTGETEAFF
TRBV13 | CASNEAGGPLYNEQFF
TRBV27 | CASRQGVSYEQYF
TRBV7-9 | CASSLLGLAYEQYF
TRBV6-4 | CASRDQTKAGGPTDTQYF
TRBV5-1 | CASSFRGGTEAFF
TRBV11-3 | CASSLSVGSYEQYF
TRBV4-1 | CASSLNLDREQETQYF
TRBV13 | CASSRGDSYEQYF
TRBV29-1 | CSVDRGSSGELFF
TRBV27 | CASSLTTDSYGYTF
TRBV28 | CASSFAGPPVYEQYF
TRBV9 | CASSVQGPTVGSYNEQFF
TRBV7-3 | CASSPGGGPTDTQYF
TRBV5-6 | CASSVDGVTQYF
TRBV27 | CASSSIQGSGNTIYF
TRBV2 | CASNRDNYNYGYTF
TRBV27 | CASSFGFWQPQHF
TRBV11-2 | CASPYRNTGELFF
TRBV28 | CASSSAGSNQPQHF
TRBV6-5 | CASSYGTSKTQYF
TRBV2 | CASSDPRGTGLSVETQYF
TRBV7-9 | CASSPIPGDSPLHF
TRBV7-3 | CASEQQNTGELFF
TRBV30 | CAWSEIGSVSGHEQYF
TRBV5-6 | CASSLAYSAGEHEQYF
TRBV5-4 | CASSVEQRSVEQYF
TRBV2 | CASSVKLGYEQYF